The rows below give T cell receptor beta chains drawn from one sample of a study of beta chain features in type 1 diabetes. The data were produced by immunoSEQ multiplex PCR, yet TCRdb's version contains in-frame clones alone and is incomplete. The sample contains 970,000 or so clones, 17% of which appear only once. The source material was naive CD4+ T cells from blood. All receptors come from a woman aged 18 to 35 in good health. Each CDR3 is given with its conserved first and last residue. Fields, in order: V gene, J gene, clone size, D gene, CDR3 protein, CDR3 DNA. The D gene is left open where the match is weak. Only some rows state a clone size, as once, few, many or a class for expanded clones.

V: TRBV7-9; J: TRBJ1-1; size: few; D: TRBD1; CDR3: CASSSAGGLITEAFF; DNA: TGTGCCAGCAGCTCTGCAGGGGGTTTGATCACTGAAGCTTTCTTT
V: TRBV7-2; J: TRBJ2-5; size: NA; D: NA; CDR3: CASSWVGARQETQYF; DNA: TGTGCCAGCAGCTGGGTGGGCGCCCGCCAAGAGACCCAGTACTTC
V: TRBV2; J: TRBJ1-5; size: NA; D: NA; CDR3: CASSVTGQPQHF; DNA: TGTGCCAGCAGTGTCACGGGTCAGCCCCAGCATTTT
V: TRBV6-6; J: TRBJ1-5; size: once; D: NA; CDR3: CASSSRTNQPQHF; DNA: TGTGCCAGCAGTTCCAGGACCAATCAGCCCCAGCATTTT
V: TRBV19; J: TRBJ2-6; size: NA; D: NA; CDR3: CASTGANALTF; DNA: TGTGCCAGTACTGGGGCCAACGCCCTGACTTTC
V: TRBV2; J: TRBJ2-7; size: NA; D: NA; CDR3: CASMRLGGGYEQYF; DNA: TGTGCCAGCATGAGGCTAGGGGGAGGCTACGAGCAGTACTTC
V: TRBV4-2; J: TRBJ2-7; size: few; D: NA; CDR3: CASSPATTYEQYF; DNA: TGTGCCAGCAGCCCCGCTACAACCTACGAGCAGTACTTC
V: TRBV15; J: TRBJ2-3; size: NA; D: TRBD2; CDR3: CATSRPSGGSLQYF; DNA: TGTGCCACCAGCAGGCCCTCGGGGGGGAGCCTGCAGTATTTT
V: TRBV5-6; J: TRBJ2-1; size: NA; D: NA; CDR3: CASSFSLGEQFF; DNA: TGTGCCAGCAGCTTTAGCCTCGGGGAGCAGTTCTTC
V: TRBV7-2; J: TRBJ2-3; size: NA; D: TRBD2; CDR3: CASSFDLLARTDTQYF; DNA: TGTGCCAGCAGCTTCGATCTACTAGCGCGCACAGATACGCAGTATTTT